Listed below are T cell receptor beta chains from one sample, sequenced in a study of blood T cell repertoires in COVID-19. Sequencing used immunoSEQ multiplex PCR; TCRdb keeps in-frame clones, though not all of them. Among about 240,000 clones, over 80% were seen once, and the ten largest hold just over 2.5%. Sequencing was done on a sample of PBMCs or T cells enriched from blood (not recorded which). The receptors derive from a woman aged 25-40 years with acute COVID-19. The CDR3 runs from the conserved cysteine through the conserved F or W. Each record gives: D gene, J gene, V gene, CDR3 protein. D genes are given only for firm matches.

NA	TRBJ1-1	TRBV19	CASSIWFWTENTEAFF
NA	TRBJ1-2	TRBV6-5	CASSQPGRGYGYTF
TRBD1	TRBJ1-2	TRBV5-1	CASSSSGGEYGYTF
NA	TRBJ1-1	TRBV7-9	CASSLGAGPAEAFF
NA	TRBJ2-3	TRBV19	CASSDSRGSTDTQYF
NA	TRBJ2-2	TRBV9	CASSGPNTGELFF
NA	TRBJ1-1	TRBV7-9	CASSQRGGGTEAFF
NA	TRBJ1-2	TRBV30	CAWSSLDPGLLGDGYTF
TRBD1	TRBJ1-6	TRBV10-2	CASGRQGWDSPLHF
NA	TRBJ2-6	TRBV7-9	CASSLASGANVLTF
TRBD2	TRBJ2-7	TRBV24-1	CATIGTRHPRDSYEQYF
TRBD2	TRBJ2-7	TRBV5-1	CASSTPSGASYEQYF
TRBD1	TRBJ2-2	TRBV7-2	CASSLRQGGSGELFF
TRBD1	TRBJ1-1	TRBV11-2	CASSFDRGTEAFF
NA	TRBJ1-1	TRBV19	CASSIDITGGAFF
TRBD1	TRBJ1-5	TRBV11-2	CASSTGQGNQPQHF
NA	TRBJ1-2	TRBV7-9	CASSYHQDGYTF
NA	TRBJ2-2	TRBV7-2	CASSLAPATTGELFF
NA	TRBJ2-1	TRBV24-1	CATQGKYNEQFF
NA	TRBJ2-7	TRBV20-1	CSAQGLYEQYF
TRBD1	TRBJ1-4	TRBV4-1	CASSLGDGTGNEKLFF
NA	TRBJ1-2	TRBV6-4	CASSDSGAGANYGYTF
NA	TRBJ2-2	TRBV11-2	CASSPRSLRQSTNTGELFF
NA	TRBJ2-4	TRBV4-1	CASSQEDTNIQYF
TRBD1	TRBJ1-2	TRBV2	CASRDRGTTNYGYTF
TRBD1	TRBJ1-3	TRBV18	CASSPPSGQGYSGNTIYF
TRBD1	TRBJ1-2	TRBV5-6	CASSLFGRGSYGYTF
TRBD1	TRBJ2-7	TRBV10-1	CASSESGTGIDEQYF
TRBD2	TRBJ2-7	TRBV10-3	CAISEYRRASGLYEQYF
NA	TRBJ1-1	TRBV5-1	CASSFTSVTEAFF
NA	TRBJ2-3	TRBV29-1	CSVDDSYTDTQYF
NA	TRBJ1-2	TRBV25-1	CASTTGLRDGYTF
NA	TRBJ1-5	TRBV2	CASTEDRTASQPQHF
TRBD1	TRBJ1-2	TRBV5-1	CASSLDRGLNYGYTF
TRBD1	TRBJ1-3	TRBV30	CAWSGRGSGNTIYF
NA	TRBJ1-2	TRBV20-1	CSANRDGYTF
TRBD1	TRBJ1-1	TRBV9	CASSFGQGAKREAFF
NA	TRBJ1-1	TRBV5-8	CASSLAIGGGTEAFF
NA	TRBJ2-1	TRBV6-4	CASSPERSSYNEQFF
NA	TRBJ2-1	TRBV4-1	CASSLMAGRYNEQFF
NA	TRBJ1-2	TRBV19	CASSGTAGAYGYTF
NA	TRBJ1-1	TRBV10-3	CAISENRLNTEAFF
NA	TRBJ1-1	TRBV6-5	CASILREMNTEAFF
NA	TRBJ1-1	TRBV4-3	CASSQDRGSSGTEAFF
TRBD2	TRBJ2-1	TRBV11-3	CASSLVAGVDEQFF
TRBD2	TRBJ2-3	TRBV4-1	CASSQSRLAGTRGTQYF
NA	TRBJ2-5	TRBV4-2	CASSQDPTHQETQYF
TRBD1	TRBJ1-6	TRBV7-2	CASSPDRDSPLHF
TRBD1	TRBJ2-1	TRBV7-9	CASSMGQGPYNEQFF
TRBD1	TRBJ1-5	TRBV7-2	CASSLRQGMRQPQHF
TRBD1	TRBJ2-3	TRBV10-1	CASSDGQASSTDTQYF
NA	TRBJ1-1	TRBV6-2/TRBV6-3	CASSYNRVSVRAFF
NA	TRBJ1-2	TRBV4-1	CASSHLETGYTF
TRBD1	TRBJ1-5	TRBV7-2	CASSRFPPGQQEQPQHF
NA	TRBJ2-1	TRBV10-3	CAISGAGKSNEQFF